This is a list of T cell receptor beta chains from one sample in a study of cytomegalovirus exposure and HLA in healthy donors. The assay was immunoSEQ multiplex PCR, and TCRdb's table has in-frame clones only and misses some. This table holds about 110,000 clones, less than 80% found once. Material: PBMCs. Receptors were obtained from a man younger than 40 in good health and CMV-seronegative. CDR3s include the opening cysteine and the closing phenylalanine or tryptophan. A D gene is named only where the DNA matches it firmly. Size values are once, few and many counts, or a class for expanded clones, and some rows have none.

d_gene	v_gene	abundance	j_gene	CDR3aa	CDR3nt
-	TRBV6-4	-	TRBJ1-1	CASKIQGDLNTEAFF	TGTGCCAGCAAAATACAGGGAGATCTGAACACTGAAGCTTTCTTT
-	TRBV5-1	few	TRBJ1-6	CASSQEGRSPLHF	TGCGCCAGCAGCCAGGAGGGGAGGTCACCCCTCCACTTT
-	TRBV5-8	-	TRBJ2-7	CASPDPDRSYEQYF	TGTGCCAGCCCCGACCCAGACAGATCCTACGAGCAGTACTTC
TRBD1	TRBV5-4	few	TRBJ1-2	CASSLGTGGYGYTF	TGTGCCAGCAGCTTGGGCACAGGGGGCTATGGCTACACCTTC
TRBD2	TRBV4-2	-	TRBJ2-7	CASSQDPGVRGGLEQYF	TGTGCCAGCAGCCAAGACCCGGGTGTCCGGGGGGGCCTAGAGCAGTACTTC
TRBD1	TRBV15	-	TRBJ1-5	CATSRDLDRANQPQHF	TGTGCCACCAGCAGAGACCTCGACAGGGCTAATCAGCCCCAGCATTTT
-	TRBV18	-	TRBJ1-4	CASSTATNEKLFF	TGTGCCAGCTCGACAGCAACTAATGAAAAACTGTTTTTT
TRBD1	TRBV6-5	-	TRBJ1-5	CASSSRDRAGDQPQHF	TGTGCCAGCAGTTCCCGGGACAGGGCTGGGGATCAGCCCCAGCATTTT
TRBD1	TRBV6-1	-	TRBJ1-5	CASSEVPGQGVSPQHF	TGTGCCAGCAGTGAAGTCCCAGGACAGGGTGTCTCGCCCCAGCATTTT
-	TRBV19	few	TRBJ1-1	CASSIPGVDTEAFF	TGTGCCAGTAGTATCCCAGGGGTTGACACTGAAGCTTTCTTT
-	TRBV19	few	TRBJ1-1	CASSGAVMNTEAFF	TGTGCCAGTAGTGGGGCAGTTATGAACACTGAAGCTTTCTTT
-	TRBV28	once	TRBJ1-2	CASSLGRGYTF	TGTGCCAGCAGTTTAGGGCGAGGCTACACCTTC
-	TRBV6-1	-	TRBJ1-5	CASSRGVVSNQPQHF	TGTGCCAGCAGTCGTGGAGTGGTGAGCAATCAGCCCCAGCATTTT
TRBD1	TRBV5-1	once	TRBJ2-7	CASSSGTGNYEQYF	TGCGCCAGCAGCTCGGGGACAGGGAACTACGAGCAGTACTTC
-	TRBV28	few	TRBJ2-7	CASSLEADYYEQYF	TGTGCCAGCAGTTTAGAGGCGGACTACTACGAGCAGTACTTC
TRBD1	TRBV5-6	-	TRBJ1-6	CASSPDRGNSPLHF	TGTGCCAGCAGCCCCGACAGGGGTAATTCACCCCTCCACTTT
TRBD2	TRBV5-1	-	TRBJ2-2	CASSTGTSGRGTGELFF	TGCGCCAGCAGCACCGGGACTAGCGGGAGAGGCACCGGGGAGCTGTTTTTT
-	TRBV27	-	TRBJ1-5	CASSLRAPGGPSNQPQHF	TGTGCCAGCAGTTTACGCGCCCCAGGAGGGCCTAGCAATCAGCCCCAGCATTTT
TRBD2	TRBV7-6	-	TRBJ2-5	CASSLSRLAGYQETQYF	TGTGCCAGCAGCTTATCCAGACTAGCGGGGTATCAAGAGACCCAGTACTTC
-	TRBV7-9	-	TRBJ2-2	CASSFWRGQSGTGELFF	TGTGCCAGCAGCTTTTGGAGGGGGCAATCCGGCACCGGGGAGCTGTTTTTT